This entry lists 5 T cell receptor beta chains sequenced from one sample in a study of shared clonotypes between healthy human individuals. Selected positively for CCR7 and CD45RO-negative, naive CD8 cells excluded terminally differentiated effector memory CD45RA+ cells. TCRdb keeps only in-frame clones here, not all; method: immunoSEQ multiplex PCR. The sample lists about 550,000 clones; 95% to 96% were seen once. The sequenced sample was naive CD8+ T cells sorted from blood. Every receptor here comes from a woman under 40 in good health.

This clone has a single count. The rearrangement uses TRBV4-1 and TRBJ2-7; tentative D call: TRBD2 (6 bases). Germline V gene data show CDR1 as MGHRA and CDR2 as YSYEKL. The germline V and J ends were trimmed by 0 bases and 2 bases, with 14 bases remaining between them. This CDR3 comprises 16 residues. CDR3 DNA sequence: TGCGCCAGCAGCCAAGATGCCGGGAGTGAAACCTACGAGCAGTACTTC. Its protein is CASSQDAGSETYEQYF.

Here the CDR3 DNA reads TGTGCCAGCAGCCAAGAAATAGCGGGCCCCCACGAGCAGTACTTC. Translation gives CASSQEIAGPHEQYF. This rearrangement joins TRBV14 to TRBJ2-5, with 7 bases aligning to TRBD2. The end of the DNA aligns better with TRBJ2-7, so the J call may be wrong. The CDR3 totals 15 residues. CDR1 and CDR2 from the germline V gene are SGHDN and FVKESK.

The rearrangement joins TRBV28 to TRBJ1-5, with 7 bases matching TRBD1. In germline, CDR1 is MDHEN, CDR2 SYDVKM. The CDR3 has 14 amino acids. Trimming cost V 6 bases and J 6 bases; bases outside gene matches: 8. The CDR3 spells CASSTRQGGQPQHF. The CDR3 DNA is TGTGCCAGCAGCACAAGACAGGGCGGTCAGCCCCAGCATTTT.

This sequence joins TRBV6-1 and TRBJ2-1; no definite D call. The germline CDR1 and CDR2 sequences are MNHNS and SASEGT. This CDR3 contains 16 residues. The V end was cut by 1 base, the J end by 1 base, with 11 bases between. The CDR3 sequence: CASSEVDRKSYNEQFF. The CDR3 DNA reads as TGTGCCAGCAGTGAAGTTGACCGGAAGTCCTACAATGAGCAGTTCTTC.

The V call is TRBV30, the J call TRBJ1-3; a weak D match, TRBD1 (5 bases). With 5 bases removed from V and 4 bases from J, the gap between germline ends came to 12 bases. The germline gives CDR1 GTSNPN, CDR2 SVGIG (reference sequence). The CDR3 runs to 13 residues. The chain's CDR3 is CAWGTGLGNTIYF. The CDR3 nucleotides read TGTGCCTGGGGGACCGGGCTGGGAAACACCATATATTTT.